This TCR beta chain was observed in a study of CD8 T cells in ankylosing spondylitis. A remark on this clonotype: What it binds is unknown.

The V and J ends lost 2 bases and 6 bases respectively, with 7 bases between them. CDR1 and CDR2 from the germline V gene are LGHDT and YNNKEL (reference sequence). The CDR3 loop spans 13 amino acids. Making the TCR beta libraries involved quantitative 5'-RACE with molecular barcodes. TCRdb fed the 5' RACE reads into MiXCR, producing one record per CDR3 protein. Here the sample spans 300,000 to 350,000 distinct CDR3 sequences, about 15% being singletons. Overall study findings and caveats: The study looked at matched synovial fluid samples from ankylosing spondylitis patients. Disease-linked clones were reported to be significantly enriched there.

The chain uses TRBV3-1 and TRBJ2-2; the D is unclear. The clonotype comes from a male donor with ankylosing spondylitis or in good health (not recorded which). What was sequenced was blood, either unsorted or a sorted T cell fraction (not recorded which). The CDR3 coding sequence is TGTGCCAGCAGCCAACCTATATCCGGGGAGCTGTTTTTT. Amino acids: CASSQPISGELFF. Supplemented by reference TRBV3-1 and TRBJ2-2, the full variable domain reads DTAVSQTPKYLVTQMGNDKSIKCEQNLGHDTMYWYKQDSKKFLKIMFSYNNKELIINETVPNRFSPKSPDKAHLNLHINSLELGDSAVYFCASSQPISGELFFGEGSRLTVL.